These 10 T cell receptor beta chains were sequenced from one sample in a study of shared clonotypes between healthy human individuals. Profiling relied on immunoSEQ multiplex PCR, and the TCRdb table lists in-frame clones only, not all of them. The sample holds 2,500,000 or so clones, roughly 90% seen once. The sample consisted of naive CD4+ T cells from PBMCs. Documented subset: CD45RA+ positively selected. The receptor source for this set is a man aged 18 to 29 in good health. Some clones in this sample may be carry-over from other donors' samples.

This rearrangement joins TRBV9 to TRBJ1-2; no firm D call. Germline loops: CDR1 SGDLS, CDR2 YYNGEE. The CDR3 covers 14 residues. Between the trimmed V and J ends, which lost 0 bases and 7 bases, there was a span of 13 bases. CDR3: CASSVAIGKGGYTF. The DNA of the CDR3 is TGTGCCAGCAGCGTAGCTATCGGGAAGGGTGGCTACACCTTC.

The CDR3 spells CASSLTGTVNNEQFF. The CDR3 DNA follows: TGTGCCAGCAGCTTAACCGGGACAGTTAACAATGAGCAGTTCTTC. This chain connects TRBV7-9 to TRBJ2-1, with TRBD1 matching over 7 bases. The V and J ends lost 2 bases and 5 bases, in that order; junction bases with no gene match: 6. The CDR3 runs 15 residues. Germline CDR1 and CDR2: SEHNR and FQNEAQ (reference sequence).

Details on this clone: Other DNA sequences in the same sample also yield this CDR3. The CDR3: CASSFQETQYF. As DNA, the CDR3 is TGTGCCAGCAGTTTTCAAGAGACCCAGTACTTC. The chain combines TRBV2 with TRBJ2-5; D is uncertain. V lost 5 bases and J 2 bases, leaving 3 bases between the germline ends. CDR1 is SNHLY, CDR2 FYNNEI, per germline. CDR3 size: 11 residues.

This sequence joins TRBV14 and TRBJ1-2; D is possibly TRBD1 (5 bases). Germline values: CDR1 SGHDN, CDR2 FVKESK. The length of the CDR3 is 13 residues. Trimming shortened V by 4 bases and J by 8 bases, and 14 bases separated the two germline ends. The CDR3 sequence: CASSRNPGGGYTF. The CDR3 DNA reads as TGTGCCAGCAGCCGGAACCCGGGGGGGGGCTACACCTTC.

The rearrangement links TRBV6-1 to TRBJ1-1; unclear D gene. From germline, CDR1 is MNHNS and CDR2 SASEGT. The V gene lost 6 bases and the J gene lost 11 bases, with 13 bases spanning the gap. The CDR3 length is 11 residues. In DNA form, the CDR3 reads TGTGCCAGCAGAGAGGACCTAAGTGCTTTCTTT. Translating it yields CASREDLSAFF.

The CDR3 loop is CASSPGQGPYEQYF. Here the CDR3 DNA reads TGTGCCAGCAGCCCGGGACAGGGGCCCTACGAGCAGTACTTC. The chain links TRBV7-2 to TRBJ2-7; TRBD1 matches at 10 bases. Germline CDR1 is SGHTA and CDR2 is FQGNSA. V was pared by 5 bases and J by 2 bases, with 3 bases of the junction left unmatched. The CDR3 is 14 residues long.

The rearrangement joins TRBV6-1 to TRBJ2-2; weak D call: TRBD1 (6 bases). Per germline, CDR1 MNHNS and CDR2 SASEGT. Trimming removed 7 bases at V and 4 bases at J, with 16 bases between. This CDR3 is 15 amino acids long. CDR3 residues: CASTSGAGATGELFF. The CDR3 DNA is TGTGCCAGCACTTCTGGGGCAGGGGCCACCGGGGAGCTGTTTTTT.

This clone was seen a single time. The gene calls are TRBV6-1 and TRBJ2-5; 8 bases are shared with TRBD1. The germline gives CDR1 MNHNS, CDR2 SASEGT. This CDR3 has 15 amino acids. Losses at the gene ends were 7 bases for V and 0 bases for J; bases not matched to a gene: 7. The DNA for the CDR3 is TGTGCCAGCACCCCCAGGGGGCCGTACCAAGAGACCCAGTACTTC. It encodes CASTPRGPYQETQYF.

The gene calls are TRBV28 and TRBJ2-7, with TRBD2 matching 9 bases. Looked up from germline, CDR1 is MDHEN and CDR2 is SYDVKM. This CDR3 comprises 17 residues. Losses at the gene ends were 2 bases for V and 0 bases for J; bases not matched to a gene: 8. The CDR3 nucleotides are TGTGCCAGCAGTTTAGACCGACTAGCGGATAGCTCCTACGAGCAGTACTTC. As protein: CASSLDRLADSSYEQYF.

This chain links TRBV7-2 with TRBJ2-1; D ambiguous. In germline, CDR1 is SGHTA, CDR2 FQGNSA. The V end was cut by 0 bases, the J end by 12 bases, with 15 bases between. The CDR3 loop spans 14 amino acids. CDR3 sequence reads: CASSLAYFDSGQFF. The CDR3 DNA sequence: TGTGCCAGCAGCTTAGCTTACTTCGACTCAGGGCAGTTCTTC.